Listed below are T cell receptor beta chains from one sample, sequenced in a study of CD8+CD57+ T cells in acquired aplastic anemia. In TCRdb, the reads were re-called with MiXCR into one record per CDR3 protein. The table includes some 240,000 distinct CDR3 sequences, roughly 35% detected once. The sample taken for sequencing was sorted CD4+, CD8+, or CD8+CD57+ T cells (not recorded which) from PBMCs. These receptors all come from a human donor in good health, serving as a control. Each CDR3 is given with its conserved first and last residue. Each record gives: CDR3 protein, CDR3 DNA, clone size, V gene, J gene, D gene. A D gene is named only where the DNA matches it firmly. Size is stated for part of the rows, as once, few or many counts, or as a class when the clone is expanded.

CDR3aa: CASSSSVGRSPRNTEAFF; CDR3nt: TGTGCCAGTAGTTCTTCCGTGGGTAGGTCCCCGCGGAACACTGAAGCTTTCTTT; abundance: -; v_gene: TRBV19; j_gene: TRBJ1-1; d_gene: -
CDR3aa: CASSSQQDSYVQYF; CDR3nt: TGTGCCAGCAGCTCACAACAGGACTCCTACGTGCAGTACTTC; abundance: -; v_gene: TRBV11-1; j_gene: TRBJ2-7; d_gene: -
CDR3aa: CASSLWGQGTSEAFF; CDR3nt: TGTGCCAGCAGCTTGTGGGGACAGGGAACCTCTGAAGCTTTCTTT; abundance: -; v_gene: TRBV5-6; j_gene: TRBJ1-1; d_gene: TRBD1
CDR3aa: CASSYRLTGYYSYEQYF; CDR3nt: TGTGCCAGCAGTTACCGATTGACAGGGTATTATTCCTACGAGCAGTACTTC; abundance: -; v_gene: TRBV6-2/TRBV6-3; j_gene: TRBJ2-7; d_gene: TRBD1
CDR3aa: CASSPETGSSPLHF; CDR3nt: TGTGCCAGCTCACCAGAGACAGGGAGTTCACCCCTCCACTTT; abundance: many; v_gene: TRBV18; j_gene: TRBJ1-6; d_gene: TRBD1
CDR3aa: CASRATSGVGGELFF; CDR3nt: TGTGCCAGTAGGGCGACTAGCGGGGTTGGCGGGGAGCTGTTTTTT; abundance: many; v_gene: TRBV19; j_gene: TRBJ2-2; d_gene: TRBD2
CDR3aa: CAWSQSIVTGWSYEQYF; CDR3nt: TGTGCCTGGAGTCAAAGTATCGTAACAGGATGGTCCTACGAGCAGTACTTC; abundance: -; v_gene: TRBV30; j_gene: TRBJ2-7; d_gene: -
CDR3aa: CASSHRRNTEAFF; CDR3nt: TGTGCCAGCAGCCATCGCAGAAACACTGAAGCTTTCTTT; abundance: -; v_gene: TRBV3-1; j_gene: TRBJ1-1; d_gene: -
CDR3aa: CASSHRTGSQETQYF; CDR3nt: TGCGCCAGCAGCCATCGGACAGGGTCCCAAGAGACCCAGTACTTC; abundance: -; v_gene: TRBV4-1; j_gene: TRBJ2-5; d_gene: TRBD1
CDR3aa: CASSDEWGAGELYF; CDR3nt: TGTGCCAGCAGCGATGAGTGGGGGGCTGGGGAGCTGTACTTC; abundance: -; v_gene: TRBV2; j_gene: TRBJ2-7; d_gene: -
CDR3aa: CASSQDGSNSNQPQHF; CDR3nt: TGTGCCAGCAGCCAAGACGGTAGCAATAGCAATCAGCCCCAGCATTTT; abundance: -; v_gene: TRBV3-1; j_gene: TRBJ1-5; d_gene: -
CDR3aa: CSARVDRNTEAFF; CDR3nt: TGCAGTGCTAGGGTCGACAGGAACACTGAAGCTTTCTTT; abundance: many; v_gene: TRBV20-1; j_gene: TRBJ1-1; d_gene: -
CDR3aa: CASSLDGLNNKGYTF; CDR3nt: TGTGCCAGCAGCTTAGATGGCCTCAATAATAAGGGCTACACCTTC; abundance: many; v_gene: TRBV7-2; j_gene: TRBJ1-2; d_gene: -
CDR3aa: CAISEGTHGYTF; CDR3nt: TGTGCCATCAGTGAGGGGACCCATGGCTACACCTTC; abundance: -; v_gene: TRBV10-3; j_gene: TRBJ1-2; d_gene: -
CDR3aa: CASSLVVGLSSGNTIYF; CDR3nt: TGTGCCAGCAGCTTAGTGGTGGGGCTGAGCTCTGGAAACACCATATATTTT; abundance: many; v_gene: TRBV7-9; j_gene: TRBJ1-3; d_gene: -
CDR3aa: CASMTGGVDTQYF; CDR3nt: TGTGCCAGCATGACAGGGGGTGTAGATACGCAGTATTTT; abundance: few; v_gene: TRBV6-1; j_gene: TRBJ2-3; d_gene: TRBD1
CDR3aa: CASSPYRDGEQYF; CDR3nt: TGTGCCAGCTCACCGTACCGGGATGGCGAGCAGTACTTC; abundance: few; v_gene: TRBV18; j_gene: TRBJ2-7; d_gene: -
CDR3aa: CAMTRDRTSYGYTF; CDR3nt: TGTGCCATGACAAGGGACAGGACCAGTTATGGCTACACCTTC; abundance: once; v_gene: TRBV19; j_gene: TRBJ1-2; d_gene: TRBD1
CDR3aa: CSVQGVFRPQHF; CDR3nt: TGCAGCGTACAGGGTGTATTTCGGCCCCAGCATTTT; abundance: -; v_gene: TRBV29-1; j_gene: TRBJ1-5; d_gene: -
CDR3aa: CASSSPDRRSYEQYF; CDR3nt: TGTGCCAGCAGTTCCCCAGACAGGCGATCCTACGAGCAGTACTTC; abundance: few; v_gene: TRBV28; j_gene: TRBJ2-7; d_gene: -
CDR3aa: CSAQNPQGSYEQYF; CDR3nt: TGCAGTGCTCAAAACCCCCAGGGCTCATACGAGCAGTACTTC; abundance: -; v_gene: TRBV20-1; j_gene: TRBJ2-7; d_gene: -
CDR3aa: CASSLKITATYEQYF; CDR3nt: TGTGCCAGCAGTTTAAAGATAACAGCAACCTACGAGCAGTACTTC; abundance: -; v_gene: TRBV7-6; j_gene: TRBJ2-7; d_gene: -
CDR3aa: CASSLGSTHNSPLHF; CDR3nt: TGTGCCAGCAGTTTAGGTTCCACCCATAATTCACCCCTCCACTTT; abundance: many; v_gene: TRBV12-3/TRBV12-4; j_gene: TRBJ1-6; d_gene: -
CDR3aa: CAWSRLGTGSDTEAFF; CDR3nt: TGTGCCTGGAGTAGACTAGGGACTGGTTCGGACACTGAAGCTTTCTTT; abundance: -; v_gene: TRBV30; j_gene: TRBJ1-1; d_gene: -
CDR3aa: CASSESASSIQYF; CDR3nt: TGTGCCAGCAGTGAATCCGCTTCATCCATTCAGTACTTC; abundance: -; v_gene: TRBV6-4; j_gene: TRBJ2-4; d_gene: -
CDR3aa: CASSTVRDGGNYEQYF; CDR3nt: TGTGCCAGCAGCACGGTCCGGGACGGGGGCAACTACGAGCAGTACTTC; abundance: many; v_gene: TRBV13; j_gene: TRBJ2-7; d_gene: -
CDR3aa: CASSAMYEQYF; CDR3nt: TGTGCCAGCAGCGCGATGTACGAGCAGTACTTC; abundance: -; v_gene: TRBV12-3/TRBV12-4; j_gene: TRBJ2-7; d_gene: -
CDR3aa: CASHDKGFYGYTF; CDR3nt: TGTGCCAGCCATGACAAGGGATTCTATGGCTACACCTTC; abundance: -; v_gene: TRBV10-3; j_gene: TRBJ1-2; d_gene: -
CDR3aa: CASTPPGTGNSPLHF; CDR3nt: TGTGCCAGCACCCCGCCCGGGACAGGGAATTCACCCCTCCACTTT; abundance: once; v_gene: TRBV2; j_gene: TRBJ1-6; d_gene: TRBD1
CDR3aa: CASSYSRPSNQPQHF; CDR3nt: TGTGCCAGCAGTTACTCAAGACCGTCAAATCAGCCCCAGCATTTT; abundance: few; v_gene: TRBV6-5; j_gene: TRBJ1-5; d_gene: -
CDR3aa: CASSSGFYEQYF; CDR3nt: TGTGCCAGCAGTTCAGGTTTCTACGAGCAGTACTTC; abundance: few; v_gene: TRBV25-1; j_gene: TRBJ2-7; d_gene: -
CDR3aa: CASRTSGQGKIF; CDR3nt: TGTGCCAGCAGGACTAGCGGGCAGGGAAAAATCTTC; abundance: few; v_gene: TRBV12-3/TRBV12-4; j_gene: TRBJ2-1; d_gene: TRBD2
CDR3aa: CATSQGTSGSFEQFF; CDR3nt: TGTGCCACCAGCCAGGGAACTAGCGGGAGTTTTGAGCAGTTCTTC; abundance: once; v_gene: TRBV24-1; j_gene: TRBJ2-1; d_gene: TRBD2
CDR3aa: CASSSGPRETGELFF; CDR3nt: TGTGCCAGCAGTTCCGGGCCGCGGGAGACCGGGGAGCTGTTTTTT; abundance: few; v_gene: TRBV2; j_gene: TRBJ2-2; d_gene: TRBD2
CDR3aa: CSVEGGSADTQYF; CDR3nt: TGCAGCGTTGAAGGGGGTAGTGCAGATACGCAGTATTTT; abundance: many; v_gene: TRBV29-1; j_gene: TRBJ2-3; d_gene: -
CDR3aa: CASSLWSETYEQYF; CDR3nt: TGTGCCAGCTCACTATGGTCGGAAACCTACGAGCAGTACTTC; abundance: few; v_gene: TRBV18; j_gene: TRBJ2-7; d_gene: -
CDR3aa: CASSKAWYTGSSYGYTF; CDR3nt: TGTGCCAGCAGCAAGGCCTGGTACACAGGGAGCAGCTATGGCTACACCTTC; abundance: many; v_gene: TRBV9; j_gene: TRBJ1-2; d_gene: -
CDR3aa: CASSLELRSGYNEQFF; CDR3nt: TGCGCCAGCAGCTTGGAGCTCAGATCAGGCTACAATGAGCAGTTCTTC; abundance: -; v_gene: TRBV5-1; j_gene: TRBJ2-1; d_gene: -
CDR3aa: CASSAQSIDNEQFF; CDR3nt: TGTGCCAGCAGCGCCCAATCCATAGACAATGAGCAGTTCTTC; abundance: many; v_gene: TRBV9; j_gene: TRBJ2-1; d_gene: -
CDR3aa: CASSPRGHKAYEQYF; CDR3nt: TGCGCCAGCAGCCCGAGAGGACACAAGGCCTACGAGCAGTACTTC; abundance: -; v_gene: TRBV2; j_gene: TRBJ2-7; d_gene: -
CDR3aa: CASSGQGDVVEAFF; CDR3nt: TGTGCCAGCAGTGGACAGGGCGACGTGGTTGAAGCTTTCTTT; abundance: once; v_gene: TRBV10-3; j_gene: TRBJ1-1; d_gene: TRBD1
CDR3aa: CATSRGQRPSGTGELFF; CDR3nt: TGTGCCACCAGCAGAGGACAGAGACCCTCGGGCACCGGGGAGCTGTTTTTT; abundance: -; v_gene: TRBV15; j_gene: TRBJ2-2; d_gene: -
CDR3aa: CAWSVSGGPQYF; CDR3nt: TGTGCCTGGAGTGTATCAGGGGGGCCTCAGTACTTC; abundance: -; v_gene: TRBV30; j_gene: TRBJ2-5; d_gene: -
CDR3aa: CASSLGALPGEQFF; CDR3nt: TGCGCCAGCAGCTTGGGAGCTCTACCCGGTGAGCAGTTCTTC; abundance: -; v_gene: TRBV5-1; j_gene: TRBJ2-1; d_gene: -
CDR3aa: CASSLTTSGRSEQYF; CDR3nt: TGTGCCAGCAGCTTGACGACTAGCGGGAGATCCGAGCAGTACTTC; abundance: -; v_gene: TRBV7-8; j_gene: TRBJ2-7; d_gene: TRBD2
CDR3aa: CASRSGAVKEQFF; CDR3nt: TGTGCCAGCAGATCCGGGGCAGTGAAGGAGCAGTTCTTC; abundance: -; v_gene: TRBV2; j_gene: TRBJ2-1; d_gene: -
CDR3aa: CASTRTSEYTDTQYF; CDR3nt: TGTGCCAGCACGCGGACTAGCGAGTACACAGATACGCAGTATTTT; abundance: many; v_gene: TRBV11-2; j_gene: TRBJ2-3; d_gene: TRBD2
CDR3aa: CAISARGSVDEQYF; CDR3nt: TGTGCCATCAGTGCTAGGGGTTCTGTTGACGAGCAGTACTTC; abundance: -; v_gene: TRBV10-3; j_gene: TRBJ2-7; d_gene: -
CDR3aa: CASNTGFRPEAFF; CDR3nt: TGTGCCAGTAATACCGGGTTTAGACCAGAAGCTTTCTTT; abundance: -; v_gene: TRBV19; j_gene: TRBJ1-1; d_gene: -
CDR3aa: CASSSGWSTEAFF; CDR3nt: TGCGCCAGCAGCTCCGGGTGGAGCACTGAAGCTTTCTTT; abundance: many; v_gene: TRBV5-1; j_gene: TRBJ1-1; d_gene: -